Listed below are T cell receptor beta chains from one sample, sequenced in a study of blood T cell repertoires in COVID-19. Some clones are missing from TCRdb's copy, which holds only in-frame ones; the method was immunoSEQ multiplex PCR. Of approximately 110,000 clones listed, 86% are singletons. The sequencing input was peripheral blood. These TCRs come from a man aged 35 to 55 with acute or convalescent COVID-19. The CDR3 runs from the conserved cysteine through the conserved F or W. A D gene is named only where the DNA matches it firmly. Size is omitted from some rows. Given values are once, few, many or a class for expanded clones.

size	D	V	J	DNA	CDR3
.	TRBD2	TRBV2	TRBJ2-1	TGTGCCAGCAGCGAGATACTAGCGGGAGGGGACAATGAGCAGTTCTTC	CASSEILAGGDNEQFF
.	TRBD1	TRBV19	TRBJ2-7	TGTGCCAGTAGTACTAGGGGACAGAAAACCTACGAGCAGTACTTC	CASSTRGQKTYEQYF
.	TRBD1	TRBV10-3	TRBJ1-2	TGTGCCATCAGTGATTTCGGACAGGGGGCAATCTATGGCTACACCTTC	CAISDFGQGAIYGYTF
.	TRBD2	TRBV10-1	TRBJ2-5	TGCGCCAGCAGCCGGACTAGCGGGGATCAAGAGACCCAGTACTTC	CASSRTSGDQETQYF
once	TRBD2	TRBV18	TRBJ2-1	TGTGCCAGCTCACCACCGGCGGGAGTAGCCTACAATGAGCAGTTCTTC	CASSPPAGVAYNEQFF
.	TRBD2	TRBV7-2	TRBJ2-5	TGTGCCAGCAGCTTAGTCAGTAGCGGGGAGACCCAGTACTTC	CASSLVSSGETQYF
once	TRBD1	TRBV30	TRBJ2-1	TGTGCCTGGAGTCCCGCCGGGACAGGGACCTACAATGAGCAGTTCTTC	CAWSPAGTGTYNEQFF
once	.	TRBV7-9	TRBJ2-5	TGTGCCAGCCGCGGACCGGCGGGCGAGACCCAGTACTTC	CASRGPAGETQYF
.	TRBD1	TRBV5-4	TRBJ1-1	TGTGCCAGCAGCTTTACAGGGGCAGGGACTGAAGCTTTCTTT	CASSFTGAGTEAFF
.	.	TRBV12-3/TRBV12-4	TRBJ1-1	TGTGCCAGCAGTCCGGCCTCAGGGGCAGAAGCTTTCTTT	CASSPASGAEAFF
.	.	TRBV27	TRBJ1-5	TGTGCCAGCAGTTTACAGGGAAGGGGCAATCAGCCCCAGCATTTT	CASSLQGRGNQPQHF
.	.	TRBV6-5	TRBJ1-1	TGTGCCAGCAGATACTTCAGGAACACTGAAGCTTTCTTT	CASRYFRNTEAFF
.	TRBD2	TRBV19	TRBJ2-5	TGTGCCAGTAGTAAGACTAGCGGGAGGGCATGGGAGACCCAGTACTTC	CASSKTSGRAWETQYF
.	.	TRBV9	TRBJ1-5	TGTGCCAGCAGCCCGCGGGGTAGTAGCAATCAGCCCCAGCATTTT	CASSPRGSSNQPQHF
.	.	TRBV19	TRBJ2-1	TGTGCCAGTATGGCGACAGCGAGCTCCTACAATGAGCAGTTCTTC	CASMATASSYNEQFF
.	TRBD1	TRBV18	TRBJ1-6	TGTGCCAGCTCACCGACAGGGGAAAATTCACCCCTCCACTTT	CASSPTGENSPLHF